One and the same sample provided the 21 T cell receptor beta chains below, sequenced in a study of a mutant IDH1 vaccine in newly diagnosed glioma. Their antigens are not known. The time point denotes: week 23, last vaccination. All doses held 300 ug of mutant IDH1 20-mer peptide, with topical imiquimod. The data were produced by immunoSEQ multiplex PCR, yet TCRdb's version contains in-frame clones alone and is incomplete. The sample lists fewer than 45,000 clones; around 93% were seen once. The sample was PBMCs, taken from a glioma patient whose treatment included an IDH1 peptide vaccine. These TCRs come from a man aged 45-60 years with glioma.

The gene calls are TRBV7-9 and TRBJ2-7, with no clear D. Trimming removed 4 bases from V and 1 base from J, with 11 bases in between. CDR3 size: 14 residues. CDR1 SEHNR and CDR2 FQNEAQ come from the germline V gene (reference sequence). For the CDR3, the DNA is TGTGCCAGCAGCTCGACATCCACTTCCTACGAGCAGTACTTC. This translates into CASSSTSTSYEQYF.

This clone was observed a handful of times. The CDR3 bases are TGTGCCAGCAGGACAGGGAACCAGCCCCAGCATTTT. This encodes CASRTGNQPQHF. V usage is TRBV7-9 and J usage is TRBJ1-5, with 7 bases fitting TRBD1. The CDR3 length is 12 residues. Germline V lookup: CDR1 SEHNR, CDR2 FQNEAQ (reference sequence). V was pared by 6 bases and J by 7 bases, with 3 bases of the junction left unmatched.

The chain couples TRBV7-9 to TRBJ1-4; possible D gene TRBD1, 5 bases. Germline CDR1 SEHNR, CDR2 FQNEAQ (reference sequence). CDR3 length equals 16 residues. The V end lost 2 bases, the J end lost 5 bases, and 15 bases lay between the germline ends. The CDR3 here is CASSLRSEGRNEKLFF. CDR3 DNA: TGTGCCAGCAGCTTAAGGTCGGAGGGGAGGAATGAAAAACTGTTTTTT. The full variable domain, completed using reference TRBV7-9 and TRBJ1-4, is DTGVSQNPRHKITKRGQNVTFRCDPISEHNRLYWYRQTLGQGPEFLTYFQNEAQLEKSRLLSDRFSAERPKGSFSTLEIQRTEQGDSAMYLCASSLRSEGRNEKLFFGSGTQLSVL.

This chain uses TRBV30 with TRBJ2-1, with TRBD1 identical over 11 bases. The CDR3 covers 14 residues. CDR1 and CDR2 from the germline V gene are GTSNPN and SVGIG (reference sequence). The J segment lost 10 bases and the V segment lost 4 bases, leaving 9 bases of the junction unmatched. CDR3 DNA: TGTGCCTGGAACGCGGACAGGGGGCCTGGAGAGCAGTTCTTC. This gives the protein CAWNADRGPGEQFF.

J is TRBJ2-5 and V is TRBV6-5, with D possibly TRBD1 on 6 matching bases. The V gene's germline CDR1 is MNHEY and CDR2 SVGAGI. This CDR3 region has 13 residues. V lost 6 bases and J 3 bases, leaving 11 bases between the germline ends. In DNA, the CDR3 is TGTGCCAGCAGCTTCGGACAGAAAGAGACCCAGTACTTC. Translation gives CASSFGQKETQYF.

This sequence joins TRBV10-3 and TRBJ1-4, with 10 bases fitting TRBD1. Germline V gene data show CDR1 as ENHRY and CDR2 as SYGVKD. The CDR3 is 18 residues long. J lost 3 bases, V lost 1 base, and 8 bases had no gene match. The CDR3 region is CAISEFGTGDVANEKLFF. CDR3 nucleotides: TGTGCCATCAGTGAGTTTGGGACAGGGGACGTGGCTAATGAAAAACTGTTTTTT.

The rearrangement links TRBV14 to TRBJ1-4, with 7 nucleotides matching TRBD1. The trim removed 4 bases at V and 3 bases at J, leaving 5 bases unmatched. The CDR3 has 15 residues. CDR1 is SGHDN and CDR2 is FVKESK in the germline V gene. The CDR3 bases are TGTGCCAGCAGCCCCTACAGGGGACCTAATGAAAAACTGTTTTTT. Its protein is CASSPYRGPNEKLFF. The full variable domain, in which reference TRBV14 and TRBJ1-4 provide the parts outside the CDR3, is EAGVTQFPSHSVIEKGQTVTLRCDPISGHDNLYWYRRVMGKEIKFLLHFVKESKQDESGMPNNRFLAERTGGTYSTLKVQPAELEDSGVYFCASSPYRGPNEKLFFGSGTQLSVL.

The chain combines TRBV11-2 with TRBJ1-5, with TRBD1 as a possible D gene (5 bases). Germline V lookup: CDR1 SGHAT, CDR2 FQNNGV. This CDR3 is built from 14 residues. Trimming stripped 1 base from V and 6 bases from J, with 10 bases between. CDR3 DNA sequence: TGTGCCAGCAGCTTAGGTCCGGGACTTCAGCCCCAGCATTTT. It codes for CASSLGPGLQPQHF.

The genes are TRBV19 and TRBJ2-1; D is perhaps TRBD2 (5 bases). Trimming shortened V by 7 bases and J by 10 bases, and 17 bases separated the two germline ends. The CDR3 is made up of 13 amino acids. Germline lookup yields CDR1 LNHDA and CDR2 SQIVND (reference sequence). The CDR3 loop reads CASTHPPGGEQFF. The CDR3, as DNA: TGTGCCAGTACCCACCCCCCGGGCGGGGAGCAGTTCTTC.

The chain uses TRBV27 and TRBJ2-2, with unresolved D. CDR3 size: 17 residues. Germline V gene lookup returns CDR1 MNHEY and CDR2 SMNVEV (reference sequence). V gave up 3 bases and J gave up 0 bases, with 14 bases separating them. CDR3 loop: CASSFFWARANTGELFF. CDR3 nucleotides: TGTGCCAGCAGTTTCTTCTGGGCTCGCGCGAACACCGGGGAGCTGTTTTTT.

The V gene is TRBV2, the J gene TRBJ1-1; 9 positions agree with TRBD1. CDR1 SNHLY and CDR2 FYNNEI come from the germline V gene. The CDR3 length is 13 residues. J was trimmed by 5 bases and V by 8 bases; bases with no gene match: 6. CDR3 DNA sequence: TGTGCCAGCGGGGGGACAGGGAAAACTGAAGCTTTCTTT. Amino acids: CASGGTGKTEAFF. Full variable domain (missing parts from reference TRBV2 and TRBJ1-1): EPEVTQTPSHQVTQMGQEVILRCVPISNHLYFYWYRQILGQKVEFLVSFYNNEISEKSEIFDDQFSVERPDGSNFTLKIRSTKLEDSAMYFCASGGTGKTEAFFGQGTRLTVV.

The chain uses TRBV19 and TRBJ1-2; D perhaps matches TRBD1 (6 bases). Per germline, CDR1 LNHDA and CDR2 SQIVND (reference sequence). Trimming pared 4 bases from V and 0 bases from J, leaving 21 bases between. The CDR3 loop spans 18 amino acids. The CDR3 loop reads CASSTTGQRGATNYGYTF. The CDR3, as DNA: TGTGCCAGTAGTACTACAGGGCAGAGAGGAGCCACTAACTATGGCTACACCTTC.

This rearrangement joins TRBV7-3 to TRBJ2-5, with a weak D call TRBD2 (5 bases). V lost 3 bases, J lost 5 bases, and 13 bases lay in between. Germline V CDR1 and CDR2: SGHTA, FQGTGA. The CDR3 runs to 14 residues. The CDR3: CASSFRTGEETQYF. The CDR3 DNA follows: TGTGCCAGCAGCTTCCGGACCGGGGAGGAGACCCAGTACTTC.

The chain employs TRBV6-1 and TRBJ1-2; the match to TRBD1 covers 8 bases. Trimming took 2 bases from V and 4 from J; bases not matched to a gene: 0. Germline V gene sequence: CDR1 MNHNS, CDR2 SASEGT. This CDR3 contains 13 residues. The CDR3 reads CASSETGGYGYTF. The CDR3 DNA follows: TGTGCCAGCAGTGAAACAGGGGGCTATGGCTACACCTTC.

The rearrangement links TRBV5-5 to TRBJ2-3, with D hard to call. The germline V gene has CDR1 SGHKS and CDR2 YYEKEE (reference sequence). The V end was cut by 0 bases, the J end by 11 bases, with 13 bases between. CDR3 size: 13 residues. CDR3 nucleotides: TGTGCCAGCAGCTTGGTCACCGTTGGAGAGCAGTATTTT. Translating gives CASSLVTVGEQYF.

The genes are TRBV19 and TRBJ2-2; D gene ambiguous. This CDR3 comprises 14 residues. Germline V gene data show CDR1 as LNHDA and CDR2 as SQIVND (reference sequence). Trimming shortened V by 5 bases and J by 8 bases, and 15 bases separated the two germline ends. The DNA of the CDR3 is TGTGCCAGTAGTTTCTCACCAGCTGTAGGGGAGCTGTTTTTT. Translated: CASSFSPAVGELFF.

V is TRBV6-5 and J is TRBJ2-5; D call uncertain. This CDR3 comprises 13 residues. Trimming cost V 6 bases and J 1 base, with 9 bases left between them. CDR1 and CDR2 (germline): MNHEY, SVGAGI. CDR3 sequence: CASSLVAQETQYF. The CDR3 DNA follows: TGTGCCAGCAGCCTAGTGGCCCAAGAGACCCAGTACTTC.

The CDR3: CASTSDRGRGTGTGELFF. The CDR3, as DNA: TGTGCCAGCACGTCAGACAGGGGGCGCGGGACAGGCACCGGGGAGCTGTTTTTT. The chain combines TRBV7-9 with TRBJ2-2; 10 bases line up with TRBD1. Germline loops: CDR1 SEHNR, CDR2 FQNEAQ (reference sequence). This CDR3 has 18 amino acids. Unmatched junction bases numbered 15, after V lost 7 bases and J lost 4 bases. The variable domain in full, completed from reference TRBV7-9 and TRBJ2-2, reads DTGVSQNPRHKITKRGQNVTFRCDPISEHNRLYWYRQTLGQGPEFLTYFQNEAQLEKSRLLSDRFSAERPKGSFSTLEIQRTEQGDSAMYLCASTSDRGRGTGTGELFFGEGSRLTVL.

The genes are TRBV20-1 and TRBJ2-1; possible D gene TRBD2, 5 bases. Germline lookup yields CDR1 DFQATT and CDR2 SNEGSKA (reference sequence). The CDR3 is 11 residues long. V was pared by 5 bases and J by 5 bases, with 7 bases between. CDR3 DNA sequence: TGCAGTGCTGAGGGCGACAATGAGCAGTTCTTC. Residues: CSAEGDNEQFF.

V usage is TRBV19 and J usage is TRBJ2-2, with TRBD2 matching over 9 bases. CDR1 LNHDA and CDR2 SQIVND come from the germline V gene (reference sequence). CDR3 size: 18 residues. The ends lost 5 bases at V and 5 bases at J; junction bases unmatched: 15. The CDR3 reads CASSLDPPLAGRTGELFF. The CDR3 bases are TGTGCCAGTAGTCTCGACCCCCCGCTAGCGGGGCGGACCGGGGAGCTGTTTTTT.

V gene TRBV7-2 combines with J gene TRBJ1-5; 8 bases align to TRBD1. The CDR3 totals 14 residues. V dropped 4 bases and J dropped 2; count of bases not matched to a gene: 1. Germline V gives CDR1 SGHTA, CDR2 FQGNSA. CDR3 protein: CASSSDRGNQPQHF. The CDR3, as DNA: TGTGCCAGCAGCTCGGACAGGGGCAATCAGCCCCAGCATTTT.